The rows below give T cell receptor beta chains drawn from one sample of a study of blood T cell repertoires in COVID-19. The assay was immunoSEQ multiplex PCR, and TCRdb's table has in-frame clones only and misses some. The table lists about 200,000 clones, roughly 90% of them singletons. The sample comprised PBMCs or T cells enriched from blood (not recorded which). These receptor sequences come from a woman under 40 who had recovered from COVID-19. Each CDR3 is given with its conserved first and last residue. The order of the fields is CDR3 protein, V gene.

CASSQGRLAPNNEQFF TRBV14
CASSQDWPGRESEAFF TRBV4-2
CASSLPGQGLYEQYF TRBV28
CATSSGGDRGRADTQYF TRBV15
CASSLSGTFSYEQYF TRBV7-2
CASSPRGGTATQYF TRBV6-2/TRBV6-3
CASSYNTGLEYGYTF TRBV6-5
CASKETDLNTEAFF TRBV5-6
CASSIRVTANTGELFF TRBV9
CASSLALPPQEQFF TRBV5-1
CASSLERTGDYEQYF TRBV7-6
CAWGRGLAYEQYF TRBV30
CASSLGPGNYGYTF TRBV5-5
CASRPGTGDTEAFF TRBV14
CASTETGSRNSPLHF TRBV19
CASSQRSDRGRSYGYTF TRBV4-1
CASSPGTAYEQYF TRBV19
CASSLASADTQYF TRBV7-2
CASSSGTVGDGTIYF TRBV27
CAIPDLTGGKETQYF TRBV21-1
CASSLATVNQPQHF TRBV7-8
CASTPGGPQGSPLHF TRBV19
CASSLTRNLSNQPQHF TRBV5-4
CASFTGNTGELFF TRBV6-5
CASQITGIGGNTIYF TRBV7-2
CASSQTGSGNTIYF TRBV9
CASSLGGVNYEQYF TRBV7-9
CATSVRGGWNTEAFF TRBV15
CASTSIGGSQETQYF TRBV19
CAWSGGENTEAFF TRBV30
CASSRRGEKLFF TRBV3-1/TRBV3-2
CAWSSGSPSNQPQHF TRBV30
CATSDFAGNNEQFF TRBV24-1
CASSQFRGTEAFF TRBV14
CSVEDPGESYTF TRBV29-1
CASSTRLAGDTGELFF TRBV2
CAWSVRPREGQPQHF TRBV30
CASSPEKGGRSPLHF TRBV18
CASSPTDRENSPLHF TRBV18
CASSQEDRGRSNQPQHF TRBV4-1
CASSRHSLPLYF TRBV7-9
CASSIRDRAGTEAFF TRBV19
CASSPPRRVDTEAFF TRBV18
CASSTRDATDTQYF TRBV7-2
CASSPGSRNEKLFF TRBV11-1
CASSQYITGGNQPQHF TRBV27
CASRNLLLANEKLFF TRBV19
CSAGKLGEVSYTF TRBV29-1
CSVAPRRGPNYGYTF TRBV29-1
CAVGGGSNQPQHF TRBV2
CASRASGRPYEQYF TRBV14
CASSLSGTGVSGELFF TRBV5-1